This T cell receptor (beta chain) was sequenced for a study of identical twins. The CDR3 loop spans 16 amino acids. The germline CDR1 and CDR2 sequences are SGHTA and FQGNSA. V lost 6 bases and J lost 8; bases outside the gene matches: 13. Study findings and constraints: Sequences that were beta out-of-frame showed weaker excess twin sharing.

A remark on this clonotype: Antigen unknown.

TCRdb processed the 5' RACE reads anew with MiXCR; each CDR3 protein has one entry. The sample shows a few hundred thousand distinct CDR3 sequences, more than 20% of them seen only once. The same sample was also studied in work on T cells expressing NK-cell markers. As reported in that work: There were a handful of donors in whom these clonotypes also led the CD3+CD56-NKG2C+ fraction.

Sequenced material: CD4+ T cells sorted from blood. The chain has TRBV7-2 and TRBJ2-1, with TRBD2 matching 10 bases. This receptor was obtained from a woman aged 18-29 years in good health. This CDR3 is CASRLQTSGERYEQFF. The CDR3 DNA reads as TGTGCCAGCAGACTCCAAACTAGCGGGGAGAGGTATGAGCAGTTCTTC.